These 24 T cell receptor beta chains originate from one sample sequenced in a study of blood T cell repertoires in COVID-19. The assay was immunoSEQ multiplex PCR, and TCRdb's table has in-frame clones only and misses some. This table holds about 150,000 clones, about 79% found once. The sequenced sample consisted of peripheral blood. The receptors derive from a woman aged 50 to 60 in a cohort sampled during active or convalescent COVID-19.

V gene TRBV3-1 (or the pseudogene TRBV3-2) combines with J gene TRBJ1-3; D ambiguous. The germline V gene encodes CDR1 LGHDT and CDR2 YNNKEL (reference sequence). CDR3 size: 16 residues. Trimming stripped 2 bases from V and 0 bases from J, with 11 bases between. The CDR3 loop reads CASSQTSVLSGNTIYF. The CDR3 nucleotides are TGTGCCAGCAGCCAAACTTCCGTCCTCTCTGGAAACACCATATATTTT.

The CDR3 spells CASSQPDQPQHF. As DNA, the CDR3 is TGCGCCAGCAGTCAACCCGATCAGCCCCAGCATTTT. The rearrangement uses TRBV23-1 and TRBJ1-5; D unresolved. TRBV23-1 qualifies as an ORF whose function is uncertain. The ends were cut back, 2 bases at V and 5 bases at J, with 4 bases in the middle. This CDR3 spans 12 amino acids.

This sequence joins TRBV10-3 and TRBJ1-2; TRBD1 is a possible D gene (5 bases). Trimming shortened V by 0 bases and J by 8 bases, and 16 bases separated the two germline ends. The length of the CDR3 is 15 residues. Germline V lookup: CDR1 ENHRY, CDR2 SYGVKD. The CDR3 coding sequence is TGTGCCATCAGTGAGTCGGGGCAGGGAACCGAGGGCTACACCTTC. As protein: CAISESGQGTEGYTF.

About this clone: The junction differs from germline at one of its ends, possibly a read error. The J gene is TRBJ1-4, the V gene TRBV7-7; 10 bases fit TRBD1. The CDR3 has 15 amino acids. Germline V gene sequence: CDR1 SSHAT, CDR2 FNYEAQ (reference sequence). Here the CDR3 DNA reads TGTGCTAGCAGCGCCTCGGGACAGGGGAACGAAAAACTGTTTTTT. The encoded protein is CASSASGQGNEKLFF.

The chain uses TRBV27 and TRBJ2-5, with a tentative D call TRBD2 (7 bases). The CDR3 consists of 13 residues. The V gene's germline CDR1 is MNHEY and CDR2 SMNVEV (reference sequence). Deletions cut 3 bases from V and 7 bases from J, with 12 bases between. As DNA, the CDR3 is TGTGCCAGCAGTTTGGGGGGGCTTGGGACCCAGTACTTC. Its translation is CASSLGGLGTQYF.

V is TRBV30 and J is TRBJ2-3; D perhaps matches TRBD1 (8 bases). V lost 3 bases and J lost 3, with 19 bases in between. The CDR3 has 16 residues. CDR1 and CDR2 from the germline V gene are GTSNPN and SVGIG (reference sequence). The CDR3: CAWSGQGGLRTDTQYF. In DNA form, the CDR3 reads TGTGCCTGGAGCGGACAGGGAGGGTTGAGGACAGATACGCAGTATTTT. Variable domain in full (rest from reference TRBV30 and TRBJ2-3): SQTIHQWPATLVQPVGSPLSLECTVEGTSNPNLYWYRQAAGRGLQLLFYSVGIGQISSEVPQNLSASRPQDRQFILSSKKLLLSDSGFYLCAWSGQGGLRTDTQYFGPGTRLTVL.

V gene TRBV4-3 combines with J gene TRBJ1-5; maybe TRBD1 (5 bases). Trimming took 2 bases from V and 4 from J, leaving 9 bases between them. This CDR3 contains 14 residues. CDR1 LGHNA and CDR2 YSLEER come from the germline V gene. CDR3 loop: CASSQRGGNQPQHF. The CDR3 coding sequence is TGCGCCAGCAGCCAACGGGGGGGGAATCAGCCCCAGCATTTT.

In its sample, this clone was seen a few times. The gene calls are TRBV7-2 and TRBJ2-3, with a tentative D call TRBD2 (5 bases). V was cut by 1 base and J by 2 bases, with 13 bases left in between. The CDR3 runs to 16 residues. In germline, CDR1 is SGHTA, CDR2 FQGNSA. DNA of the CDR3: TGTGCCAGCAGCTTAGGTCCAGCGGAAATCACAGATACGCAGTATTTT. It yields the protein CASSLGPAEITDTQYF.

The CDR3 DNA reads as TGTGCCAGCAGCGTCGGGACACCACCGATGAACACTGAAGCTTTCTTT. This codes for CASSVGTPPMNTEAFF. The chain combines TRBV9 with TRBJ1-1; maybe TRBD1 (6 bases). Germline V gene sequence: CDR1 SGDLS, CDR2 YYNGEE. This CDR3 is 16 amino acids long. Trimming stripped 2 bases from V and 0 bases from J, with 14 bases between.

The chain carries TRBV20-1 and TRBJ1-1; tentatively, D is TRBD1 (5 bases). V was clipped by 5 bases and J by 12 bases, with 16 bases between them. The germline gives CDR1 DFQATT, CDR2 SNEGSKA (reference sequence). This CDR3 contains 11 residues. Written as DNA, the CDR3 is TGCAGTGCTGCGGTCGGGGGATCGCCTTTCTTT. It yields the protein CSAAVGGSPFF.

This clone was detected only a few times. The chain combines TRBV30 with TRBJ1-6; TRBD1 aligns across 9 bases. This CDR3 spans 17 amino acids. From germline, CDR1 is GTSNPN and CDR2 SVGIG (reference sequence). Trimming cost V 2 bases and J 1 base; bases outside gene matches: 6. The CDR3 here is CAWSRPTGGSYNSPLHF. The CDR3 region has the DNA TGTGCCTGGAGTCGCCCGACAGGGGGGTCCTATAATTCACCCCTCCACTTT.

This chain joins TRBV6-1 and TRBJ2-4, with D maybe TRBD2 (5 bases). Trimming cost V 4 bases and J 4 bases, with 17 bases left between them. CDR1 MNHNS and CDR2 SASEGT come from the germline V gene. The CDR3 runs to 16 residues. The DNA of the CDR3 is TGTGCCAGCAGTGGGACTTCGACAAGGGTAAAAAACATTCAGTACTTC. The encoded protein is CASSGTSTRVKNIQYF.

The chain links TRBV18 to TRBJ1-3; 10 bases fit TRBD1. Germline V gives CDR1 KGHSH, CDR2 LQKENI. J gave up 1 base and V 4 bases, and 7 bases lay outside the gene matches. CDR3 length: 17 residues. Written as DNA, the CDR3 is TGTGCCAGCTCACTCGGACAGGGGGTAGTATCTGGAAACACCATATATTTT. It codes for CASSLGQGVVSGNTIYF.

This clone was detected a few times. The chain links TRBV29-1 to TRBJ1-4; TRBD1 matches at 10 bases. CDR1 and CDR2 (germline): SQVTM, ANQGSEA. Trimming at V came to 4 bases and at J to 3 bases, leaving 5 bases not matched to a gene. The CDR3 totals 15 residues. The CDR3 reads CSVGDRGSANEKLFF. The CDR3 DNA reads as TGCAGCGTTGGGGACAGGGGTAGTGCTAATGAAAAACTGTTTTTT.

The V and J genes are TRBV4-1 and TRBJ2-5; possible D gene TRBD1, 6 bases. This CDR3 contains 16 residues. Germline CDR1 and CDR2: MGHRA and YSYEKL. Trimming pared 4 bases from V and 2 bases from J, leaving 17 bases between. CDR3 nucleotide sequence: TGCGCCAGCAGCCGATCCAGGGGAAGACCTCAAGAGACCCAGTACTTC. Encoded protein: CASSRSRGRPQETQYF.

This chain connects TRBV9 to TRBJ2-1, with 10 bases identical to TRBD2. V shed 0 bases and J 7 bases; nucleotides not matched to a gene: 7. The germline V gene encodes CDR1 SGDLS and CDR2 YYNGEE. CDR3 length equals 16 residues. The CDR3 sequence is CASSVGASGGPNEQFF. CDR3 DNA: TGTGCCAGCAGCGTAGGGGCTAGCGGGGGACCTAATGAGCAGTTCTTC. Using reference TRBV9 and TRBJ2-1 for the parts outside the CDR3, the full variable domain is DSGVTQTPKHLITATGQRVTLRCSPRSGDLSVYWYQQSLDQGLQFLIQYYNGEERAKGNILERFSAQQFPDLHSELNLSSLELGDSALYFCASSVGASGGPNEQFFGPGTRLTVL.

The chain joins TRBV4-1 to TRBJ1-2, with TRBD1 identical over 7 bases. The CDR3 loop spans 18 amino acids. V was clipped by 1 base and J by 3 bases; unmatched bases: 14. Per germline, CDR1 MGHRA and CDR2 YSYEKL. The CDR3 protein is CASSQASSPGQPYYGYTF. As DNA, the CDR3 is TGCGCCAGCAGCCAAGCCTCGAGTCCGGGACAGCCCTACTATGGCTACACCTTC.

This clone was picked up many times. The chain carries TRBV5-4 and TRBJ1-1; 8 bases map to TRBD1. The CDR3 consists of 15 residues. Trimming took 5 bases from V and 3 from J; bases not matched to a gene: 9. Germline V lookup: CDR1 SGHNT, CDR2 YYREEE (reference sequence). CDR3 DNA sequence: TGTGCCAGCAGGCGACAGGGGCTAGGAGACACTGAAGCTTTCTTT. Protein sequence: CASRRQGLGDTEAFF.

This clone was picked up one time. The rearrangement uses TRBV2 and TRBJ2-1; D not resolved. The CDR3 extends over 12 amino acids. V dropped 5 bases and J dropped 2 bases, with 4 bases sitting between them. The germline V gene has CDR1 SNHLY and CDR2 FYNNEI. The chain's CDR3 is CASSFTYNEQFF. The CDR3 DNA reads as TGTGCCAGCAGTTTTACCTACAATGAGCAGTTCTTC.

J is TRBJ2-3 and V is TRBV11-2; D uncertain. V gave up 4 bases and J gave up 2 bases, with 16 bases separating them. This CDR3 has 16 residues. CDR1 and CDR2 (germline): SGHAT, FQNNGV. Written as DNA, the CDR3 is TGTGCCAGCAGCTCCCGCCGCCTGAGATACACAGATACGCAGTATTTT. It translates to CASSSRRLRYTDTQYF.

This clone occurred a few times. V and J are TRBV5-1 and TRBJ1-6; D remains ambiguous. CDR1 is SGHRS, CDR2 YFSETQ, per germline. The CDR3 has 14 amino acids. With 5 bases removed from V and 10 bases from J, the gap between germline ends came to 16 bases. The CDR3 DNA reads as TGCGCCAGCAGGGCGGAGCTACCAGCCTCACCCCTCCACTTT. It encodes CASRAELPASPLHF.

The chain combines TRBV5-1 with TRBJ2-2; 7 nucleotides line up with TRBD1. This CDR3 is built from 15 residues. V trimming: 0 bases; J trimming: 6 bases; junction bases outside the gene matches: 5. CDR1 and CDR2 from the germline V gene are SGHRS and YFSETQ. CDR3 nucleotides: TGCGCCAGCAGCTTGGGACAGGGCAGCTCCGGGGAGCTGTTTTTT. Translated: CASSLGQGSSGELFF.

The CDR3 DNA follows: TGCGCCAGCAGTGAGCCCGGGACAGGTCAATCACCCCTCCACTTT. This codes for CASSEPGTGQSPLHF. This chain links TRBV10-2 with TRBJ1-6; 8 nucleotides match TRBD1. The junction had 7 bases not matched to a gene; V was cut back by 2 bases and J by 10 bases. Germline V gene data show CDR1 as WSHSY and CDR2 as SAAADI. There are 15 residues in the CDR3.

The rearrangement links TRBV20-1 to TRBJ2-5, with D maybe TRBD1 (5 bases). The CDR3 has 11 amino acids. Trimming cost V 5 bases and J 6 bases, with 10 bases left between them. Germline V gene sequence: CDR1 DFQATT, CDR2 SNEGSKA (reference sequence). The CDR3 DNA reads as TGCAGTGCTGGCAGGGAAAAGACCCAGTACTTC. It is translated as CSAGREKTQYF.